Sequencing of this T cell receptor beta chain was carried out in a study of T cells in Graves' hyperthyroidism and ophthalmopathy. Authors of the study amplified TCR beta CDR3 regions from RNA transcripts. The HTBI set primed first-round TCR CDR3 RT-PCR. TCRdb re-analysed the multiplex PCR reads in MiXCR, keeping a single row per CDR3 protein. The repertoire holds about 680,000 distinct CDR3 sequences, with 35% as singletons. The sample holds a few counts of this clonotype. PBMCs stemmed from 10 ml fresh peripheral blood. CDR3 length: 14 residues. V gave up 3 bases and J gave up 4 bases, with 9 bases separating them. Germline V gene sequence: CDR1 MGHRA, CDR2 YSYEKL.

The specimen sequenced was blood. The V and J genes are TRBV4-1 and TRBJ2-2; D ambiguous. This sequence originates from a woman aged 40 to 55 with Graves' hyperthyroidism. The CDR3 is CASSHFVFTGELFF. DNA of the CDR3: TGCGCCAGCAGCCACTTCGTCTTCACCGGGGAGCTGTTTTTT.